One and the same sample provided the 20 T cell receptor beta chains below, sequenced in a study of regulatory T cells in long-lasting Graves disease. Time point in this sample: newly diagnosed GD, antithyroid drugs for less than 3 months. Construction of the TCR library relied on RNA isolated from PBMCs. Library construction for TCR beta used iRepertoire HTBI primers and Arm-PCR of CDR3 regions. Via MiXCR, TCRdb re-called the multiplex PCR reads, giving one row per CDR3 protein. The sample yields about 440,000 distinct CDR3 sequences, 15% seen once. These data also formed part of another study, on T cells in Graves' hyperthyroidism and ophthalmopathy.

This material consisted of peripheral blood mononuclear cells (PBMCs), taken at new diagnosis, from a patient treated with antithyroid drugs. These receptors were collected from a woman aged 25 to 39 with Graves disease.

This clonotype was detected many times. This chain connects TRBV28 to TRBJ2-7; TRBD2 agrees at 8 bases. This CDR3 is 13 amino acids long. The ends lost 7 bases at V and 1 base at J; junction bases unmatched: 3. From germline, CDR1 is MDHEN and CDR2 SYDVKM. CDR3 in amino acids: CASIRGGSYEQYF. As DNA, the CDR3 is TGTGCCAGCATCCGCGGGGGGTCCTACGAGCAGTACTTC.

Ten or more counts support this clonotype. V and J are TRBV20-1 and TRBJ2-2, with 12 bases identical to TRBD2. The CDR3 has 16 amino acids. With V trimmed by 2 bases and J by 6 bases, 7 bases remained unmatched. Germline CDR1 DFQATT, CDR2 SNEGSKA (reference sequence). The CDR3 DNA is TGCAGTGCTAGACCTAGCGGGAGGGCCAGCGCCGGGGAGCTGTTTTTT. Encoded protein: CSARPSGRASAGELFF.

This clonotype has at least ten counts. This rearrangement joins TRBV2 to TRBJ1-5; possible D gene TRBD1, 6 bases. This CDR3 comprises 15 residues. Germline CDR1 and CDR2: SNHLY and FYNNEI. With 6 bases removed from V and 3 bases from J, the gap between germline ends came to 15 bases. CDR3 nucleotide sequence: TGTGCCAGCAGGAGGGACATACGGGACAATCAGCCCCAGCATTTT. This translates into CASRRDIRDNQPQHF.

This clonotype was counted ten times or more. The chain employs TRBV7-6 and TRBJ2-7, with D possibly TRBD2 on 6 matching bases. V gave up 6 bases and J gave up 4 bases, with 13 bases separating them. The CDR3 runs 13 residues. The germline V gene has CDR1 SGHVS and CDR2 FNYEAQ. The CDR3 region has the DNA TGTGCCAGCAGTTACGGGGGAGGATACGAGCAGTACTTC. Translating it yields CASSYGGGYEQYF.

V and J are TRBV20-1 and TRBJ1-3; maybe TRBD1 (5 bases). The CDR3 totals 13 residues. In germline, CDR1 is DFQATT, CDR2 SNEGSKA (reference sequence). CDR3 bases: TGCGGGGCGACGAGGGGATCTGGAAACACCATATATTTT. Translating gives CGATRGSGNTIYF.

In its sample, this clonotype was seen many times. V is TRBV18 and J is TRBJ2-3, with 9 positions matching TRBD2. Germline assignment: CDR1 KGHSH and CDR2 LQKENI. The CDR3 length is 18 residues. Losses at the gene ends were 1 base for V and 1 base for J; bases not matched to a gene: 9. The DNA for the CDR3 is TGTGCCAGCTCACCACGGTTGGTAGCGGGAGATCGCACAGATACGCAGTATTTT. This codes for CASSPRLVAGDRTDTQYF.

This clonotype was seen a few times. Given a much more abundant clone one base away, this may be a read error. The chain combines TRBV11-2 with TRBJ1-5, with D possibly TRBD1 on 5 matching bases. The CDR3 length is 13 residues. V was trimmed by 5 bases and J by 7 bases, leaving 12 bases between them. The germline V gene has CDR1 SGHAT and CDR2 FQNNGV. In DNA, the CDR3 is TGTGCCAGCAGCCCAAGGGGCAGACAGCCCCAGCATTTT. Residues: CASSPRGRQPQHF.

In its sample, this clonotype is medium-sized. The chain employs TRBV18 and TRBJ1-1; 7 nucleotides match TRBD1. Trimming removed 1 base from V and 5 bases from J; junction bases left unmatched: 7. The germline V gene encodes CDR1 KGHSH and CDR2 LQKENI. The CDR3 runs to 15 residues. This CDR3 reads CASSPLPGGETEAFF. The CDR3 DNA reads as TGTGCCAGCTCACCACTTCCAGGGGGGGAAACTGAAGCTTTCTTT.

This clonotype has a count of ten or more. The V call is TRBV18, the J call TRBJ1-4; 7 positions agree with TRBD1. There are 16 residues in the CDR3. V shed 2 bases, J shed 5 bases, and the junction held 8 bases outside the gene matches. The germline CDR1 and CDR2 sequences are KGHSH and LQKENI. CDR3 sequence (DNA): TGTGCCAGCTCACCAAGAAATAACAGGGGAAATGAAAAACTGTTTTTT. Its protein product is CASSPRNNRGNEKLFF.

About this clonotype itself: A much larger clone lies one base from this, so it may be a read error. The rearrangement links TRBV5-4 to TRBJ2-1, with 10 bases identical to TRBD2. The assigned J gene may be wrong: the sequence end matches TRBJ2-7 better. Germline V lookup: CDR1 SGHNT, CDR2 YYREEE (reference sequence). The CDR3 has 15 residues. CDR3: CASSLEAGGMNEQYF. CDR3 nucleotide sequence: TGTGCCAGCAGCTTGGAAGCGGGAGGGATGAATGAGCAGTACTTC.

In the case of this clonotype: Mismatch with germline at one junction end may stem from a read error. CDR3 DNA sequence: TGCGCCAGCAGCCAAGGCGTCCTCAAGACAGATACGCAGTATTTT. Its translation is CASSQGVLKTDTQYF. This rearrangement joins TRBV7-2 to TRBJ2-3; no clear D. The CDR3 is made up of 15 amino acids. Germline CDR1 reads SGHTA; CDR2 reads FQGNSA.

The chain links TRBV14 to TRBJ2-5; tentatively, D is TRBD1 or TRBD2 (5 bases each). The CDR3 runs 14 residues. Between the trimmed V and J ends, which lost 2 bases and 5 bases, there was a span of 12 bases. CDR1 is SGHDN and CDR2 is FVKESK in the germline V gene. DNA of the CDR3: TGTGCCAGCAGCCAATTGGGGGAGAGGGAGACCCAGTACTTC. This encodes CASSQLGERETQYF.

This clonotype was recorded many times. The CDR3 DNA is TGTGCCTCGACGCGGGGGATGAACACTGAAGCTTTCTTT. Translation gives CASTRGMNTEAFF. This chain connects TRBV2 to TRBJ1-1; TRBD1 might be the D (5 bases). Trimming stripped 11 bases from V and 0 bases from J, with 13 bases between. This CDR3 spans 13 amino acids. From germline, CDR1 is SNHLY and CDR2 FYNNEI.

This clonotype has just a few counts. The chain recombines TRBV28 with TRBJ2-2; D may be TRBD1 or TRBD2 (5 bases each). CDR3 size: 13 residues. The germline gives CDR1 MDHEN, CDR2 SYDVKM. Trimming shortened V by 6 bases and J by 6 bases, and 11 bases separated the two germline ends. As DNA, the CDR3 is TGTGCCAGCAGATGGGGGACCTCCGGGGAGCTGTTTTTT. Protein: CASRWGTSGELFF.

This clonotype came up many times. V usage is TRBV7-3 and J usage is TRBJ2-1; D is perhaps TRBD2 (6 bases). Germline CDR1 SGHTA, CDR2 FQGTGA. Deletions cut 0 bases from V and 9 bases from J, with 18 bases between. The length of the CDR3 is 16 residues. The CDR3 DNA reads as TGTGCCAGCAGCTTAACGTTGGGCGGGAAGGTGGGTGAGCAGTTCTTC. Translating gives CASSLTLGGKVGEQFF. The variable domain in full, with the rest retrieved from reference TRBV7-3 and TRBJ2-1, is GAGVSQTPSNKVTEKGKYVELRCDPISGHTALYWYRQSLGQGPEFLIYFQGTGAADDSGLPNDRFFAVRPEGSVSTLKIQRTERGDSAVYLCASSLTLGGKVGEQFFGPGTRLTVL.

This chain uses TRBV2 with TRBJ1-5; D gene ambiguous. Per the germline V gene, CDR1 is SNHLY and CDR2 is FYNNEI. Trimming stripped 1 base from V and 0 bases from J, with 4 bases between. The CDR3 extends over 14 amino acids. The CDR3 DNA follows: TGTGCCAGCAGTGAAGATCATAGCAATCAGCCCCAGCATTTT. It encodes CASSEDHSNQPQHF.

Ten or more counts support this clonotype. The genes are TRBV27 and TRBJ1-4, with D hard to call. V was pared by 0 bases and J by 0 bases, with 5 bases between. This CDR3 region has 15 residues. From germline, CDR1 is MNHEY and CDR2 SMNVEV (reference sequence). The CDR3 DNA sequence: TGTGCCAGCAGTTTATCGCTAGCAACTAATGAAAAACTGTTTTTT. Translated: CASSLSLATNEKLFF.

This clonotype was picked up many times. V and J are TRBV7-2 and TRBJ1-1, with D perhaps matching TRBD1 (5 bases). Trimming removed 0 bases from V and 4 bases from J, with 15 bases in between. CDR1 SGHTA and CDR2 FQGNSA come from the germline V gene. This CDR3 is 16 amino acids long. Here the CDR3 reads CASSLAQLGAFTEAFF. CDR3 sequence (DNA): TGTGCCAGCAGCTTAGCGCAGCTAGGGGCTTTCACTGAAGCTTTCTTT.

This clonotype was seen ten or more times. This rearrangement joins TRBV28 to TRBJ2-3, with 12 bases matching TRBD2. The trim removed 7 bases at V and 5 bases at J, leaving 7 bases unmatched. The CDR3 covers 15 residues. Germline assignment: CDR1 MDHEN and CDR2 SYDVKM. CDR3 in DNA: TGTGCCAGCACCGCTAGCGGGAGGGCCCTAGATACGCAGTATTTT. It encodes CASTASGRALDTQYF. Looking up the rest from reference TRBV28 and TRBJ2-3 gives the full variable domain: DVKVTQSSRYLVKRTGEKVFLECVQDMDHENMFWYRQDPGLGLRLIYFSYDVKMKEKGDIPEGYSVSREKKERFSLILESASTNQTSMYLCASTASGRALDTQYFGPGTRLTVL.

This chain joins TRBV5-1 and TRBJ1-2, with D unresolved. Trimming removed 4 bases at V and 6 bases at J, with 13 bases between. The length of the CDR3 is 13 residues. Germline V gene sequence: CDR1 SGHRS, CDR2 YFSETQ. CDR3 bases: TGCGCCAGCAGCCTCGGACCTGTCGATGGCTACACCTTC. It translates to CASSLGPVDGYTF. Full variable domain (missing parts from reference TRBV5-1 and TRBJ1-2): KAGVTQTPRYLIKTRGQQVTLSCSPISGHRSVSWYQQTPGQGLQFLFEYFSETQRNKGNFPGRFSGRQFSNSRSEMNVSTLELGDSALYLCASSLGPVDGYTFGSGTRLTVV.